The rows below give T cell receptor beta chains drawn from one sample of a study of blood T cell repertoires in COVID-19. The assay was immunoSEQ multiplex PCR, and TCRdb's table has in-frame clones only and misses some. The data show around 130,000 clones, approximately 80% seen once. Material for sequencing was peripheral blood. Source of these receptors: a woman aged 70-85 years with acute or convalescent COVID-19. CDR3s include the opening cysteine and the closing phenylalanine or tryptophan. The D gene is left open where the match is weak. Clone size is shown for a subset of rows, as once, few, many or a class of expanded clone.

j_gene | d_gene | v_gene | abundance | CDR3aa | CDR3nt
TRBJ1-2 | TRBD1 | TRBV27 | . | CASSPDYRDSWGYTF | TGTGCCAGCAGTCCAGATTACCGGGACAGCTGGGGCTACACCTTC
TRBJ2-1 | TRBD2 | TRBV7-6 | . | CASSSGTSLYNEQFF | TGTGCCAGCAGTTCTGGGACTAGCCTTTACAATGAGCAGTTCTTC
TRBJ2-3 | . | TRBV6-5 | . | CASSLLAKDTQYF | TGTGCCAGCAGTCTTCTAGCGAAAGATACGCAGTATTTT
TRBJ1-4 | . | TRBV12-3/TRBV12-4 | . | CASSFRGEKLFF | TGTGCCAGCAGTTTTAGGGGAGAAAAACTGTTTTTT
TRBJ2-1 | TRBD2 | TRBV19 | . | CASSISSWGLADYNEQFF | TGTGCCAGTAGTATATCTTCTTGGGGACTAGCGGATTACAATGAGCAGTTCTTC
TRBJ2-7 | TRBD2 | TRBV6-5 | . | CASSSSGGRRIEQYF | TGTGCCAGCAGTTCCTCGGGGGGGCGACGGATCGAGCAGTACTTC
TRBJ1-4 | . | TRBV29-1 | . | CSVGSGNEKLFF | TGCAGCGTTGGGTCAGGAAATGAAAAACTGTTTTTT
TRBJ1-6 | . | TRBV7-2 | few | CASSQNSPLHF | TGTGCCAGCAGCCAAAATTCACCCCTCCACTTT
TRBJ2-3 | TRBD2 | TRBV12-5 | . | CASGLILLAGGPRGADTQYF | TGTGCTAGTGGTTTGATATTACTAGCGGGGGGGCCGAGAGGCGCAGATACGCAGTATTTT
TRBJ1-4 | . | TRBV2 | . | CASSDRAGDEKLFF | TGTGCCAGCAGTGATAGAGCCGGGGATGAAAAACTGTTTTTT
TRBJ2-2 | . | TRBV7-2 | . | CASSLEGYAGELFF | TGTGCCAGCAGCTTAGAGGGGTATGCCGGGGAGCTGTTTTTT
TRBJ1-1 | . | TRBV6-2/TRBV6-3 | once | CASSLDGGTEAFF | TGTGCCAGCAGTTTGGACGGAGGGACTGAAGCTTTCTTT
TRBJ1-2 | . | TRBV18 | . | CASSPISEGVAGYTF | TGTGCCAGCTCACCAATCAGCGAGGGGGTTGCTGGCTACACCTTC
TRBJ1-1 | . | TRBV7-9 | . | CASSLGDTKNTEAFF | TGTGCCAGCAGCTTAGGGGACACCAAGAACACTGAAGCTTTCTTT
TRBJ2-3 | . | TRBV15 | . | CATSRDSEGASTDTQYF | TGTGCCACCAGCAGAGATTCGGAGGGGGCTAGCACAGATACGCAGTATTTT
TRBJ1-3 | TRBD1 | TRBV10-3 | once | CAIRGTASGNTIYF | TGTGCCATCCGCGGGACAGCTTCTGGAAACACCATATATTTT
TRBJ2-3 | TRBD1 | TRBV19 | . | CASSRTGSTTDTQYF | TGTGCCAGTAGTCGGACAGGGAGTACCACAGATACGCAGTATTTT
TRBJ1-1 | . | TRBV4-3 | . | CASSRNTGTEAFF | TGCGCCAGCAGCCGTAATACGGGGACTGAAGCTTTCTTT
TRBJ1-4 | TRBD1 | TRBV30 | . | CAWGAQGAPNEKLFF | TGTGCCTGGGGGGCACAGGGGGCGCCTAATGAAAAACTGTTTTTT
TRBJ1-1 | . | TRBV7-2 | . | CASSQAIKTEAFF | TGTGCCAGCAGCCAGGCCATAAAGACTGAAGCTTTCTTT
TRBJ1-1 | TRBD1 | TRBV5-1 | . | CASSLDRGFNEAFF | TGCGCCAGCAGCTTGGACAGGGGATTTAATGAAGCTTTCTTT
TRBJ1-1 | TRBD1 | TRBV9 | . | CASSVEGAQNTEAFF | TGTGCCAGCAGCGTGGAGGGGGCGCAGAACACTGAAGCTTTCTTT
TRBJ2-2 | TRBD1 | TRBV2 | once | CASSPGTGITGELFF | TGTGCCAGCAGTCCGGGGACAGGAATCACCGGGGAGCTGTTTTTT
TRBJ2-1 | . | TRBV7-2 | few | CASSPGSYNEQFF | TGTGCCAGCAGCCCCGGCTCCTACAATGAGCAGTTCTTC
TRBJ1-6 | . | TRBV19 | . | CASSEGDSPLHF | TGTGCCAGTAGTGAGGGGGATTCACCCCTCCACTTT
TRBJ2-3 | . | TRBV4-1 | . | CASSRGGDADTQYF | TGCGCCAGCAGCCGAGGAGGTGACGCAGATACGCAGTATTTT
TRBJ1-3 | . | TRBV7-2 | . | CASSLAQYGTIYF | TGTGCCAGCAGCTTAGCACAGTATGGCACCATATATTTT
TRBJ1-2 | TRBD1 | TRBV2 | few | CASSAGGVYGYTF | TGTGCCAGCAGTGCAGGGGGTGTCTATGGCTACACCTTC
TRBJ2-3 | TRBD2 | TRBV5-4 | few | CASSRTSGGSTDTQYF | TGTGCCAGCAGCCGGACTAGCGGGGGATCCACAGATACGCAGTATTTT
TRBJ1-6 | . | TRBV5-4 | . | CASSFTDSSPLHF | TGTGCCAGCAGCTTTACGGACAGTTCACCCCTCCACTTT
TRBJ1-5 | . | TRBV28 | . | CAARLTGTYNSNQPQHF | TGTGCCGCCAGACTAACCGGGACATATAATAGCAATCAGCCCCAGCATTTT
TRBJ1-2 | TRBD1 | TRBV7-6 | . | CASSLGNRGGYGYTF | TGTGCCAGCAGCCTAGGGAACAGGGGAGGTTATGGCTACACCTTC
TRBJ1-1 | . | TRBV7-9 | few | CASSLDIIEAFF | TGTGCCAGCAGCTTAGATATAATTGAAGCTTTCTTT
TRBJ2-4 | . | TRBV1 | . | CTSSQDRLATPGGTPLAKNIQYF | TGCACCAGCAGCCAAGATAGACTAGCGACCCCCGGGGGGACTCCCTTAGCCAAAAACATTCAGTACTTC
TRBJ2-1 | TRBD1 | TRBV3-1/TRBV3-2 | . | CASSQDRPRRTGHNEQFF | TGTGCCAGCAGCCAAGATCGGCCTAGGCGGACAGGGCACAATGAGCAGTTCTTC
TRBJ2-2 | TRBD1 | TRBV29-1 | . | CSARQGQDAGELFF | TGCAGCGCCAGACAGGGTCAAGATGCCGGGGAGCTGTTTTTT
TRBJ2-1 | . | TRBV20-1 | . | CSATLGVEQFF | TGCAGTGCTACTCTGGGCGTCGAGCAGTTCTTC
TRBJ2-6 | TRBD1 | TRBV5-5 | once | CASSRGQGLSGANVLTF | TGTGCCAGCAGCCGGGGACAGGGGCTCTCTGGGGCCAACGTCCTGACTTTC
TRBJ2-2 | TRBD1 | TRBV24-1 | . | CATRGQGGTGELFF | TGTGCCACTCGGGGACAGGGAGGAACCGGGGAGCTGTTTTTT
TRBJ2-1 | TRBD1 | TRBV14 | . | CASSHVRGRRFNEQFF | TGTGCCAGCAGCCACGTCAGGGGGCGCCGGTTCAATGAGCAGTTCTTC
TRBJ1-1 | TRBD1 | TRBV5-1 | . | CASSLVFRGQSMNTEAFF | TGCGCCAGCAGCTTGGTATTCCGGGGACAGAGCATGAACACTGAAGCTTTCTTT
TRBJ2-1 | TRBD2 | TRBV13 | once | CASSLGLAEQFF | TGTGCCAGCAGCCTGGGACTAGCTGAGCAGTTCTTC
TRBJ1-1 | TRBD1 | TRBV18 | . | CASRQGLDTEAFF | TGTGCCAGCCGACAGGGGCTCGACACTGAAGCTTTCTTT
TRBJ2-2 | . | TRBV19 | few | CASRQADITGELFF | TGTGCCAGTAGGCAAGCCGACATTACCGGGGAGCTGTTTTTT
TRBJ1-3 | . | TRBV29-1 | . | CSVLVNSGNTIYF | TGCAGCGTCCTAGTGAACTCTGGAAACACCATATATTTT